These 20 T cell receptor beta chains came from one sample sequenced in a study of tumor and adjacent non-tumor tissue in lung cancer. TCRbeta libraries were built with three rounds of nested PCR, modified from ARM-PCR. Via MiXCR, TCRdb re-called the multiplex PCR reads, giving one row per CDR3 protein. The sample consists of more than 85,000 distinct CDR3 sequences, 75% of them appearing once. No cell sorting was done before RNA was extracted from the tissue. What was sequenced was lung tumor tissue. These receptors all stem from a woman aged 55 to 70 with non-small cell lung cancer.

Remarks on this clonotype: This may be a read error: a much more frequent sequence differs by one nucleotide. This CDR3 is CASNSGNYGYTF. CDR3 bases: TGTGCCAGCAATTCAGGGAACTATGGCTACACCTTC. The rearrangement joins TRBV12-3 or TRBV12-4 to TRBJ1-2, with D maybe TRBD1 (5 bases). Trimming stripped 7 bases from V and 2 bases from J, with 8 bases between. This CDR3 comprises 12 residues.

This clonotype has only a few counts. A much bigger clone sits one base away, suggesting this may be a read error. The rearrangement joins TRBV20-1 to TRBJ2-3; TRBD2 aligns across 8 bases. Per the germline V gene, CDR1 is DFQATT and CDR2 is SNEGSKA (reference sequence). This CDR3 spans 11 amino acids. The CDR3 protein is CSTREGLVPYF. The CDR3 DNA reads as TGCAGTACTAGGGAGGGACTAGTCCCGTATTTT.

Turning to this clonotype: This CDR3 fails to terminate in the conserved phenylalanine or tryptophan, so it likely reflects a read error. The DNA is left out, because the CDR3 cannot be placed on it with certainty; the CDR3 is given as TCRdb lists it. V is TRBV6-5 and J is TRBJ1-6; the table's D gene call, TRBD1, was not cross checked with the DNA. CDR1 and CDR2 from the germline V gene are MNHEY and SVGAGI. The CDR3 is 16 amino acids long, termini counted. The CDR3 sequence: CASLQTGGSYNSPLYC.

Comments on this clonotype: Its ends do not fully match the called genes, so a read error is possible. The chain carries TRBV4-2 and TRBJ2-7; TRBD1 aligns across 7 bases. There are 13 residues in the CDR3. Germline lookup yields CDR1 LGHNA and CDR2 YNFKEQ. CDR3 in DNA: TGTGCCAGCAGATTGGGACAGACCTATGAGCAGCATTTC. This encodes CASRLGQTYEQHF.

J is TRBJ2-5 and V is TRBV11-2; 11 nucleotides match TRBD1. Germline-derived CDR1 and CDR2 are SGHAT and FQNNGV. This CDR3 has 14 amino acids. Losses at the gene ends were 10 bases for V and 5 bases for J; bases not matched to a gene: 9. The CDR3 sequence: CANRVGTGGETQYF. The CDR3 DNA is TGTGCCAACAGGGTCGGGACAGGGGGTGAGACCCAGTACTTC.

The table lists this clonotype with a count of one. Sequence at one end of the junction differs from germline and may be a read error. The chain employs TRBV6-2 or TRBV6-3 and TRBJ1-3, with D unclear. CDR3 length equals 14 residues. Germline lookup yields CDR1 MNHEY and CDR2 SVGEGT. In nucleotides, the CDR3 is TGTACCAGCAATTACTCGGGCTCTGGAAACACCATATATTTT. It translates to CTSNYSGSGNTIYF.

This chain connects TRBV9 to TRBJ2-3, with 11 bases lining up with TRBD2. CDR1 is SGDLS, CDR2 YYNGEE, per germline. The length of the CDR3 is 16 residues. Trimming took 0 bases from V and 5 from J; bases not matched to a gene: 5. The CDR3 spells CASSVGLAGNEDTQYF. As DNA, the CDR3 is TGTGCCAGCAGCGTAGGACTAGCGGGGAATGAAGATACGCAGTATTTT.

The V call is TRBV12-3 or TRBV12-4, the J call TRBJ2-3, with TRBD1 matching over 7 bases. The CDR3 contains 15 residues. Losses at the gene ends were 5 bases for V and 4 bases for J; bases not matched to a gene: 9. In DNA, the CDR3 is TGTGCCAGCAGTAGTACAGGGGATAGCGCAGATACGCAGTATTTT. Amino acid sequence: CASSSTGDSADTQYF.

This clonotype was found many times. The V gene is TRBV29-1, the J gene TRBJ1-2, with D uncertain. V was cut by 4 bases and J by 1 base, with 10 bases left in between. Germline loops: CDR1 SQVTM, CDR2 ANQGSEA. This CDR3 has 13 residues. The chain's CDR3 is CSVVGKHNYGYTF. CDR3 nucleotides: TGCAGCGTTGTGGGGAAACATAACTATGGCTACACCTTC.

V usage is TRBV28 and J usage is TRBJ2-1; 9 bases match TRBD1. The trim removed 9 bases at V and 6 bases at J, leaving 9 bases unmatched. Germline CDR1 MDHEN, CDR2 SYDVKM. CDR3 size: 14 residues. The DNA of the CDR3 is TGTGCCAGTGGTATGACAGGGGGGTTCAATGAGCAGTTCTTC. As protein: CASGMTGGFNEQFF.

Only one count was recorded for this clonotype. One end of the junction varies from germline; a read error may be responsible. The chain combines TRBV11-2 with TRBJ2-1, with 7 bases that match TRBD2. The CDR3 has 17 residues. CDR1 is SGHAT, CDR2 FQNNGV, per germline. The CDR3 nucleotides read TGTGCCTGCAGCTTAGTGTACGGGGGGAGCTCCTACAATGAGCAGTTTTTC. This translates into CACSLVYGGSSYNEQFF.

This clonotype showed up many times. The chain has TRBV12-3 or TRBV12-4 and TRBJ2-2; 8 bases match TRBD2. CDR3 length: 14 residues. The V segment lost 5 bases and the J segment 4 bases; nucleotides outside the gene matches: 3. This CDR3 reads CASSTGGRTGELFF. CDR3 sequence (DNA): TGTGCCAGCAGTACGGGGGGGCGCACCGGGGAGCTGTTTTTT.

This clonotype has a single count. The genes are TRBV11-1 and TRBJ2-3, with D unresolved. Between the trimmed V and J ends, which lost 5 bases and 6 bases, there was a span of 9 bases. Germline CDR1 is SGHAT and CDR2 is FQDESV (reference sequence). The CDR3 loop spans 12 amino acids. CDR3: CASSLNVDTQYF. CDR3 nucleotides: TGTGCCAGCAGCCTCAACGTGGATACGCAGTATTTT.

The CDR3 DNA reads TGTGCCAGCAGTTTAGCAGTGGGGGGATTCTACGAGCAGTACTTC. This codes for CASSLAVGGFYEQYF. The chain joins TRBV28 to TRBJ2-7, with a possible D match to TRBD2 (6 bases). Per the germline V gene, CDR1 is MDHEN and CDR2 is SYDVKM. The CDR3 covers 15 residues. V lost 2 bases, J lost 3 bases, and 14 bases lay in between.

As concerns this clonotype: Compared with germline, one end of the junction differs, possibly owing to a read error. The DNA for the CDR3 is TGTGCCAGTAGCTTAGAGGTGGGCGGTTGGGGGCAGGGTGACGATGAGCAGTTCTTC. Amino acid sequence: CASSLEVGGWGQGDDEQFF. The V and J genes are TRBV11-2 and TRBJ2-1; TRBD1 might be the D (6 bases). This CDR3 is 19 amino acids long. Germline CDR1 SGHAT, CDR2 FQNNGV.

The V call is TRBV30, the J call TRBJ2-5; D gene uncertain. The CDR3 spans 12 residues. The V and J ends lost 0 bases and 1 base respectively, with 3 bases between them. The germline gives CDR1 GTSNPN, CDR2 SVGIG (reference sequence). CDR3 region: CAWSVTQETQYF. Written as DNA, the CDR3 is TGTGCCTGGAGTGTAACCCAAGAGACCCAGTACTTC.

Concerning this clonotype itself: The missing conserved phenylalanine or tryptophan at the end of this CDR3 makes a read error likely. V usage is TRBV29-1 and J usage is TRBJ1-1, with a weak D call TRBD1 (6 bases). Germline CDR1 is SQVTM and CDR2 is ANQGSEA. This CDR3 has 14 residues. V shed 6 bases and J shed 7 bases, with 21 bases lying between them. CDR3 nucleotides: TGCAGCGTGGGTCCCGATGGGACATGGTTTGAAGCTTTCTCT. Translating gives CSVGPDGTWFEAFS.

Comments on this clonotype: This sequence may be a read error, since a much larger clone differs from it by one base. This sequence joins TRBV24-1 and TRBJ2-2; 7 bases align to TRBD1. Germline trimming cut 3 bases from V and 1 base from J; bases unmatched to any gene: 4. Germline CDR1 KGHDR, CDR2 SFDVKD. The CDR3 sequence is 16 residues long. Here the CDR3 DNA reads TGTGCCACCAGTGATCCGACAGGGTTGAACACCGGGGAGCTGTTTTTT. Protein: CATSDPTGLNTGELFF.

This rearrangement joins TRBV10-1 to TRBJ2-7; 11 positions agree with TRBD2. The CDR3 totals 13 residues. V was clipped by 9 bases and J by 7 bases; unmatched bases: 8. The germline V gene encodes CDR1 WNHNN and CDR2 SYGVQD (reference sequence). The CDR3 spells CASSGRVNSEQYF. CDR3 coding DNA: TGCGCCAGTAGCGGGAGGGTCAACAGTGAGCAGTACTTC.

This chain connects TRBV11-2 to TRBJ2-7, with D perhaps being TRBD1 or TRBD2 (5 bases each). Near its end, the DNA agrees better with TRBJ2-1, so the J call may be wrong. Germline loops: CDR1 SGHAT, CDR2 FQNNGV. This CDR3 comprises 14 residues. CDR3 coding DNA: TGTGCCAGCATTTGGGACCGCGGAGGATATGAGCAGTTCTTC. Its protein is CASIWDRGGYEQFF.